This is a list of T cell receptor beta chains from one sample in a study of shared clonotypes between healthy human individuals. Sequencing was performed with immunoSEQ multiplex PCR; in TCRdb, only in-frame clones are kept and a portion is missing. This table has approximately 980,000 clones, more than 75% appearing once. The sequenced sample was memory CD4+ T cells sorted from blood. All receptors come from a young man in good health. The CDR3 runs from the conserved cysteine through the conserved F or W. A D gene is named only where the DNA matches it firmly. Not every row has a clone size; where given, it reads once, few, many or a size class.

CASSQGTGANTEAFF	TGTGCCAGCTCACAAGGGACAGGGGCGAACACTGAAGCTTTCTTT	TRBJ1-1	TRBV18	.	TRBD1
CASSLGGGLGELFF	TGTGCCAGCAGCCTAGGTGGGGGACTCGGGGAACTGTTTTTT	TRBJ1-4	TRBV11-2	.	.
CASSRRGREGSSDTQYF	TGTGCCAGCAGCCGCCGAGGGCGGGAGGGTTCGTCTGATACGCAGTATTTT	TRBJ2-3	TRBV7-9	once	TRBD2
CASSRDRGYEQYF	TGTGCCAGCAGTCGCGACAGGGGCTACGAGCAGTACTTC	TRBJ2-7	TRBV6-5	.	TRBD1
CASSLEGQGSNEQFF	TGCGCCAGCAGCTTGGAGGGACAGGGGAGCAATGAGCAGTTCTTC	TRBJ2-1	TRBV5-1	.	TRBD1
CASSEWGYTGELFF	TGTGCCAGCAGTGAATGGGGTTACACCGGGGAGCTGTTTTTT	TRBJ2-2	TRBV6-1	once	.
CASSFLGRELFF	TGTGCCAGCAGCTTTCTTGGACGTGAGCTGTTTTTT	TRBJ1-4	TRBV5-6	many	.
CASSSINMNTEAFF	TGTGCCAGCAGCTCTATCAACATGAACACTGAAGCTTTCTTT	TRBJ1-1	TRBV7-9	few	.
CASSPTTKSYEQYF	TGTGCCAGCTCACCAACCACCAAGAGTTACGAGCAGTACTTC	TRBJ2-7	TRBV18	.	.
CASSGQTINTEAFF	TGTGCCAGCAGTGGACAGACTATAAACACTGAAGCTTTCTTT	TRBJ1-1	TRBV2	.	.
CASTQSGLYTEAFF	TGTGCCAGCACCCAAAGCGGACTTTACACTGAAGCTTTCTTT	TRBJ1-1	TRBV25-1	.	.
CAISRDQDTQYF	TGTGCCATCAGCCGGGATCAAGATACGCAGTATTTT	TRBJ2-3	TRBV10-3	.	.
CASSLRLDIAGGMDEQFF	TGTGCCAGCAGCTTGCGGCTAGACATAGCGGGAGGTATGGATGAGCAGTTCTTC	TRBJ2-1	TRBV13	.	TRBD2
CASTVGGSPYNEQFF	TGTGCCAGTACTGTGGGGGGATCACCCTACAATGAGCAGTTCTTC	TRBJ2-1	TRBV19	.	.
CASSSQGAPGNTIYF	TGTGCCAGCAGCTCACAGGGGGCGCCTGGAAACACCATATATTTT	TRBJ1-3	TRBV7-2	.	TRBD1
CAISQTGNNQPQHF	TGTGCCATCAGTCAAACAGGGAACAATCAGCCCCAGCATTTT	TRBJ1-5	TRBV10-3	.	.
CASNPLGGGDTQYF	TGTGCCAGCAACCCCTTGGGGGGGGGAGATACGCAGTATTTT	TRBJ2-3	TRBV7-9	few	TRBD2
CASSVRREGTDTQYF	TGTGCCAGCAGCGTCCGCAGGGAAGGGACAGATACGCAGTATTTT	TRBJ2-3	TRBV6-1	.	.
CASSSPLRETQYF	TGTGCCAGCAGCTCACCCCTCCGGGAGACCCAGTACTTC	TRBJ2-5	TRBV7-2	few	.
CSVVLGVPETQYF	TGCAGCGTTGTGTTAGGGGTCCCCGAGACCCAGTACTTC	TRBJ2-5	TRBV29-1	.	.
CASSLTGGKEPQHF	TGCGCCAGCAGCCTGACAGGGGGGAAGGAGCCCCAGCATTTT	TRBJ1-5	TRBV5-1	.	TRBD1
CASSGLVNEQFF	TGCGCCAGCAGTGGGCTCGTCAATGAGCAGTTCTTC	TRBJ2-1	TRBV5-1	.	.
CASTAQGAITGELFF	TGTGCCAGCACCGCACAGGGGGCGATCACCGGGGAGCTGTTTTTT	TRBJ2-2	TRBV25-1	.	TRBD1
CASSSPSYEQYF	TGTGCCAGCTCATCTCCGAGCTACGAGCAGTACTTC	TRBJ2-7	TRBV18	many	.
CASRRDSYNEKLFF	TGTGCCAGCAGGAGAGACAGTTATAATGAAAAACTGTTTTTT	TRBJ1-4	TRBV7-8	.	.
CASSLGGSPPSEQYF	TGTGCCAGCAGCTTAGGAGGTAGCCCCCCCTCCGAGCAGTACTTC	TRBJ2-7	TRBV11-2	.	.
CASSGGTALDTQYF	TGTGCCAGCAGTGGGGGTACAGCCCTAGATACGCAGTATTTT	TRBJ2-3	TRBV2	.	.
CASSSARTSGTGYEQYF	TGTGCCAGCAGCTCCGCCCGGACTAGCGGGACTGGCTACGAGCAGTACTTC	TRBJ2-7	TRBV7-2	.	TRBD2
CASSLTGFYSPLHF	TGCGCCAGCAGCTTAACAGGGTTTTATTCACCCCTCCACTTT	TRBJ1-6	TRBV5-1	.	.
CASGTSGSYEQYF	TGTGCCAGCGGGACTAGCGGATCCTACGAGCAGTACTTC	TRBJ2-7	TRBV10-3	.	TRBD2
CAWRGRDNYGYTF	TGTGCCTGGAGGGGCAGAGACAACTATGGCTACACCTTC	TRBJ1-2	TRBV30	.	.
CASRNGGSRNQPQHF	TGTGCCAGCAGAAACGGCGGGAGCAGAAATCAGCCCCAGCATTTT	TRBJ1-5	TRBV28	few	.
CAISDLSRAGYEQYF	TGTGCCATCAGTGATCTAAGTCGGGCCGGCTACGAGCAGTACTTC	TRBJ2-7	TRBV10-3	.	.
CASSSSGLASYNEQFF	TGTGCCAGCAGTTCATCCGGACTAGCGTCCTACAATGAGCAGTTCTTC	TRBJ2-1	TRBV5-4	.	TRBD2
CASSPPALAGQYF	TGTGCCAGCTCACCACCTGCGCTAGCGGGGCAGTATTTT	TRBJ2-3	TRBV18	.	TRBD2
CASSLRQRASGYTF	TGTGCCAGCAGTTTACGGCAGCGGGCGAGTGGCTACACCTTC	TRBJ1-2	TRBV28	.	.
CASSEGQGYGYTF	TGTGCCAGCAGTGAAGGTCAGGGCTATGGCTACACCTTC	TRBJ1-2	TRBV6-1	.	.
CSVKDGRYEQYF	TGCAGCGTTAAGGACGGCCGTTACGAGCAGTACTTC	TRBJ2-7	TRBV29-1	.	.
CSVVWLYLWNPSGSLGEQFF	TGCAGCGTTGTTTGGCTCTATCTATGGAATCCTAGCGGGAGCTTAGGTGAGCAGTTCTTC	TRBJ2-1	TRBV29-1	.	TRBD2
CASSGGRYSTDTQYF	TGTGCCAGCAGCGGAGGACGGTACAGCACAGATACGCAGTATTTT	TRBJ2-3	TRBV5-8	.	.
CASSLGAGANVLTF	TGTGCCAGTAGTCTCGGGGCTGGGGCCAACGTCCTGACTTTC	TRBJ2-6	TRBV19	.	.
CASSLGGLAGTQYF	TGTGCCAGCAGCTTAGGGGGACTAGCAGGGACCCAGTACTTC	TRBJ2-5	TRBV7-9	few	TRBD2
CAVRGWTNEKLFF	TGTGCCGTTAGGGGGTGGACTAATGAAAAACTGTTTTTT	TRBJ1-4	TRBV10-3	.	.
CASSNDRVGRDTQYF	TGTGCCAGCAGCAACGACAGGGTGGGCCGCGATACGCAGTATTTT	TRBJ2-3	TRBV7-9	.	TRBD1
CASSNPLRGGPYEQYF	TGTGCCAGCAGCAACCCATTGAGGGGAGGGCCCTACGAGCAGTACTTC	TRBJ2-7	TRBV5-4	once	TRBD2
CASSPHRDPEVEQYF	TGTGCCAGCTCACCGCACCGGGACCCCGAAGTCGAGCAGTACTTC	TRBJ2-7	TRBV18	few	.
CASSHPGGHGYTF	TGCGCCAGCAGCCATCCAGGGGGCCATGGCTACACCTTC	TRBJ1-2	TRBV4-3	.	TRBD1
CASSLRANTEAFF	TGTGCCAGCAGCTTACGTGCCAACACTGAAGCTTTCTTT	TRBJ1-1	TRBV7-3	.	.
CASSPRTATGNQPQHF	TGTGCCAGCAGCCCCCGGACAGCGACCGGGAACCAGCCCCAGCATTTT	TRBJ1-5	TRBV11-2	once	.
CASSIPLSRQGYTF	TGTGCCAGTAGTATCCCCCTTTCTAGACAAGGCTACACCTTC	TRBJ1-2	TRBV19	.	.